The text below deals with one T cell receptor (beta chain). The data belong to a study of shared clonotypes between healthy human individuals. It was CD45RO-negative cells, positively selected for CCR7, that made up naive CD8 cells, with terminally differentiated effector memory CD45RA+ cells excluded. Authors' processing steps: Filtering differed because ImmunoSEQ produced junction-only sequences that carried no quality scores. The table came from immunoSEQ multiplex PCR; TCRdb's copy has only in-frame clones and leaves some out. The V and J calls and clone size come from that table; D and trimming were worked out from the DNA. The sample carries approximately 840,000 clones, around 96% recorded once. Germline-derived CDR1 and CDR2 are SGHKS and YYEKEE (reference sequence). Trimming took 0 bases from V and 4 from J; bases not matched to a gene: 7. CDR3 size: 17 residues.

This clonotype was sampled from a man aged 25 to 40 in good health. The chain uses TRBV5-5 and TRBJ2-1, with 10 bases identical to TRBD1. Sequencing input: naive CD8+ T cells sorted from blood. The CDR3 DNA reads TGTGCCAGCAGCTTGGTACCGAGGGACAGGGGTTACAATGAGCAGTTCTTC. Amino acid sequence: CASSLVPRDRGYNEQFF.